This TCR beta chain was sequenced in a study of blood T cell repertoires in COVID-19. Study information: The analysed material was cDNA or gDNA that came from T cells, B-cell-depleted T cells, or PBMCs.

The repertoire was sequenced with immunoSEQ multiplex PCR; TCRdb's copy has only in-frame clones and lacks some. The data show roughly 190,000 clones, about nine tenths seen once. Germline CDR1 is SQVTM and CDR2 is ANQGSEA. CDR3 length: 13 residues. V lost 5 bases and J lost 6; bases outside the gene matches: 4. This receptor was taken from a woman between 25 and 40 years old who had recovered from COVID-19. The sequencing sample was made of PBMCs or T cells enriched from blood (not recorded which). J is TRBJ1-6 and V is TRBV29-1; 7 bases agree with TRBD1. This chain's CDR3 is CSVQNRGNSPLHF. The CDR3 DNA is TGCAGCGTTCAGAACAGGGGTAATTCACCCCTCCACTTT.